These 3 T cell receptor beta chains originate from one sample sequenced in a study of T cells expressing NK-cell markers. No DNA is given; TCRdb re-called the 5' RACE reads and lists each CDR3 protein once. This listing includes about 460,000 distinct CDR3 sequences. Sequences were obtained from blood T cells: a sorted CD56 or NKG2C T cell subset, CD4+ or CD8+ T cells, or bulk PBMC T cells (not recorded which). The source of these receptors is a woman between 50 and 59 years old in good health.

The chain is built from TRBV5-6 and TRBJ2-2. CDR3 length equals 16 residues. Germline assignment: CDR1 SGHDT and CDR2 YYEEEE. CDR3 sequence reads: CASSWDRFPNTGELFF.

This CDR3 reads CASSNSPSGRLNTGELFF. This chain connects TRBV7-8 to TRBJ2-2; the D gene TCRdb calls, TRBD2, cannot be checked with no DNA. The CDR3 extends over 18 amino acids. Germline CDR1 reads SGHVS; CDR2 reads FQNEAQ.

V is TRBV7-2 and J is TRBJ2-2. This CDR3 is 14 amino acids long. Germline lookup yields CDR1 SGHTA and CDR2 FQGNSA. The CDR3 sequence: CASSLALSTGELFF.